The 26 T cell receptor beta chains below were found in one sample sequenced in a study of blood T cells in healthy people across ages. Together with a sample-barcoded 5' primer, a J-beta primer mix was included in a second PCR lasting about 7 to 11 cycles. In TCRdb, the 5' RACE reads were re-called with MiXCR into one record per CDR3 protein. The sample lists approximately 690,000 distinct CDR3 sequences; 58% were seen once. The specimen sequenced was blood. These receptors all come from a man between 60 and 70 years old in good health.

The V call is TRBV2, the J call TRBJ2-5; TRBD2 aligns across 8 bases. The germline gives CDR1 SNHLY, CDR2 FYNNEI. V trimming: 7 bases; J trimming: 4 bases; junction bases outside the gene matches: 5. The CDR3 runs 13 residues. CDR3 residues: CASIRSGGETQYF. The CDR3 coding sequence is TGTGCCAGCATTCGGAGCGGGGGAGAGACCCAGTACTTC.

The V gene is TRBV5-1, the J gene TRBJ1-2, with 7 bases matching TRBD1. This CDR3 has 12 residues. The V gene's germline CDR1 is SGHRS and CDR2 YFSETQ. V shed 3 bases, J shed 7 bases, and the junction held 3 bases outside the gene matches. CDR3: CASSWDSFGYTF. The CDR3 nucleotides read TGCGCCAGCAGCTGGGACAGCTTTGGCTACACCTTC.

The chain carries TRBV24-1 and TRBJ2-1, with D possibly TRBD2 on 5 matching bases. V dropped 4 bases and J dropped 10 bases, with 13 bases sitting between them. Germline loops: CDR1 KGHDR, CDR2 SFDVKD. This CDR3 region has 13 residues. CDR3 in DNA: TGTGCCACCAGTGACCCAGTACCGGGGGAGCAGTTCTTC. This codes for CATSDPVPGEQFF.

This chain's CDR3 is CASSERGQSEQYF. DNA for the CDR3: TGTGCCAGCAGTGAGAGGGGGCAGAGCGAGCAGTACTTC. The rearrangement uses TRBV25-1 and TRBJ2-5, with 7 bases lining up with TRBD1. Judging by the DNA end, TRBJ2-7 fits better; the J call may be wrong. The CDR3 consists of 13 residues. Germline values: CDR1 MGHDK, CDR2 SYGVNS.

V and J are TRBV5-1 and TRBJ1-2; D possibly corresponds to TRBD1 (5 bases). The CDR3 covers 15 residues. Trimming pared 4 bases from V and 0 bases from J, leaving 13 bases between. In germline, CDR1 is SGHRS, CDR2 YFSETQ. The CDR3 reads CASSLGGGSNYGYTF. CDR3 DNA: TGCGCCAGCAGCCTCGGTGGGGGATCTAACTATGGCTACACCTTC.

The rearrangement uses TRBV10-3 and TRBJ1-1, with 8 bases identical to TRBD1. Looked up from germline, CDR1 is ENHRY and CDR2 is SYGVKD. The CDR3 is made up of 15 amino acids. V shed 3 bases and J 3 bases; nucleotides not matched to a gene: 6. The CDR3 bases are TGTGCCATCAGTGATAAACAGGGGGAGTACACTGAAGCTTTCTTT. As protein: CAISDKQGEYTEAFF.

J is TRBJ2-7 and V is TRBV6-1; no reliable D call. Germline V gene data show CDR1 as MNHNS and CDR2 as SASEGT. Trimming stripped 3 bases from V and 0 bases from J, with 6 bases between. CDR3 length equals 13 residues. The CDR3 sequence: CASSDTPSYEQYF. CDR3 nucleotides: TGTGCCAGCAGTGATACACCCTCCTACGAGCAGTACTTC.

This clonotype was counted a few times. The V gene is TRBV3-1, the J gene TRBJ2-7, with D tentatively TRBD1 (7 bases). The germline V gene has CDR1 LGHDT and CDR2 YNNKEL (reference sequence). Trimming removed 4 bases from V and 7 bases from J, with 17 bases in between. This CDR3 has 14 amino acids. The CDR3 spells CASSPRDRNGEQYF. In nucleotides, the CDR3 is TGTGCCAGCAGCCCGCGGGACAGAAATGGGGAGCAGTACTTC.

This clonotype was observed a few times. The rearrangement uses TRBV5-1 and TRBJ2-7, with 10 bases matching TRBD1. CDR3 length: 15 amino acids. CDR1 SGHRS and CDR2 YFSETQ come from the germline V gene. Losses at the gene ends were 0 bases for V and 4 bases for J; bases not matched to a gene: 4. Here the CDR3 reads CASSLEGTGEYEQYF. CDR3 sequence (DNA): TGCGCCAGCAGCTTGGAAGGGACAGGGGAGTACGAGCAGTACTTC.

This clonotype was seen only once. This sequence joins TRBV5-1 and TRBJ1-1; the D gene is possibly TRBD1 (5 bases). CDR3 length: 14 residues. The germline V gene has CDR1 SGHRS and CDR2 YFSETQ. The V and J ends lost 0 bases and 8 bases respectively, with 14 bases between them. The CDR3 here is CASSLVGGGREAFF. In DNA form, the CDR3 reads TGCGCCAGCAGCTTGGTTGGGGGAGGGCGGGAAGCTTTCTTT.

The V call is TRBV18, the J call TRBJ1-1; D gene unclear. The CDR3 runs 15 residues. The germline gives CDR1 KGHSH, CDR2 LQKENI. Trimming stripped 0 bases from V and 3 bases from J, with 11 bases between. The CDR3 region has the DNA TGTGCCAGCTCACCACCGGGGTTACAAGACACTGAAGCTTTCTTT. Protein: CASSPPGLQDTEAFF.

V gene TRBV6-5 combines with J gene TRBJ2-1; TRBD2 matches at 12 bases. After removal of 4 bases from V and 5 bases from J, the junction contained 9 bases not matched to a gene. CDR1 MNHEY and CDR2 SVGAGI come from the germline V gene. The CDR3 loop spans 17 amino acids. The CDR3 DNA sequence: TGTGCCAGCAGTTGGCTAGCGGGAGGGCGAGGCGACAATGAGCAGTTCTTC. The encoded protein is CASSWLAGGRGDNEQFF.

The chain has TRBV18 and TRBJ2-7, with TRBD1 matching 7 bases. The CDR3 sequence is 15 residues long. Germline values: CDR1 KGHSH, CDR2 LQKENI. With V trimmed by 1 base and J by 4 bases, 7 bases remained unmatched. The CDR3 sequence: CASSPQQGRSYEQYF. DNA for the CDR3: TGTGCCAGCTCACCACAACAGGGGAGATCGTACGAGCAGTACTTC.

This clonotype came up once. CDR3 nucleotides: TGTGCCACCAGCAGAGGTGGGCGGACAGATGGCTACACCTTC. Its protein is CATSRGGRTDGYTF. This chain links TRBV15 with TRBJ1-2; D is perhaps TRBD1 (6 bases). With 1 base removed from V and 6 bases from J, the gap between germline ends came to 12 bases. The CDR3 sequence is 14 residues long. Germline V lookup: CDR1 LNHNV, CDR2 YYDKDF (reference sequence).

This rearrangement joins TRBV4-2 to TRBJ2-3; D is unresolved. Germline values: CDR1 LGHNA, CDR2 YNFKEQ. Trimming stripped 1 base from V and 7 bases from J, with 9 bases between. The CDR3 sequence is 13 residues long. CDR3 nucleotide sequence: TGTGCCAGCAGCCAAGGGTCAGAGAATACGCAGTATTTT. Protein: CASSQGSENTQYF.

The chain is built from TRBV7-2 and TRBJ1-1; D not resolved. Trimming took off 7 bases at V and 5 bases at J, with 14 bases between the two ends. CDR3 length: 13 amino acids. The germline V gene encodes CDR1 SGHTA and CDR2 FQGNSA. The CDR3 loop is CASTSRRDTEAFF. The CDR3 DNA sequence: TGTGCCAGCACCTCGAGGAGGGATACTGAAGCTTTCTTT.

In this sample, this clonotype turned up a few times. CDR3 nucleotide sequence: TGCGCCAGCAGAACTAGCGGGGGGACGGCGTACAATGAGCAGTTCTTC. Protein sequence: CASRTSGGTAYNEQFF. The chain combines TRBV5-1 with TRBJ2-1, with 12 bases matching TRBD2. Trimming cost V 5 bases and J 4 bases; bases outside gene matches: 7. The CDR3 totals 16 residues. Germline V gene sequence: CDR1 SGHRS, CDR2 YFSETQ. The full variable domain, in which reference TRBV5-1 and TRBJ2-1 provide the parts outside the CDR3, is KAGVTQTPRYLIKTRGQQVTLSCSPISGHRSVSWYQQTPGQGLQFLFEYFSETQRNKGNFPGRFSGRQFSNSRSEMNVSTLELGDSALYLCASRTSGGTAYNEQFFGPGTRLTVL.

This clonotype was seen a single time. The V call is TRBV27, the J call TRBJ1-1; 9 bases are a match to TRBD1. Germline lookup yields CDR1 MNHEY and CDR2 SMNVEV (reference sequence). The CDR3 is made up of 12 amino acids. With V trimmed by 6 bases and J by 5 bases, 1 base remained unmatched. The CDR3 DNA sequence: TGTGCCAGCAGGGGGACAGGGACTGAAGCTTTCTTT. As protein: CASRGTGTEAFF.

V and J are TRBV12-3 or TRBV12-4 and TRBJ2-3; 9 nucleotides align to TRBD2. With V trimmed by 7 bases and J by 4 bases, 6 bases remained unmatched. The CDR3 length is 14 residues. The CDR3 loop reads CASNGGGAADTQYF. CDR3 DNA: TGTGCCAGCAATGGCGGGGGGGCCGCAGATACGCAGTATTTT.

The chain is built from TRBV10-3 and TRBJ1-5; possibly TRBD1 for D (5 bases). The germline V gene has CDR1 ENHRY and CDR2 SYGVKD. The CDR3 is made up of 14 amino acids. V lost 3 bases to trimming and J lost 4 bases, with 10 bases between them. The CDR3 DNA reads TGTGCCATCAGTGATGGGCCAGGGAATCAGCCCCAGCATTTT. Its translation is CAISDGPGNQPQHF.

There are many counts of this clonotype. It may be a read error: a sequence one base away is much more abundant. This rearrangement joins TRBV12-3 or TRBV12-4 to TRBJ2-3, with D tentatively TRBD1 or TRBD2 (7 bases each). Trimming left V 8 bases short and J 3 bases short, with 21 bases between. The CDR3 has 16 amino acids. The CDR3 bases are TGTGCCAGCGGCTCGGCTAGCAGGGGGGGGACAGATACGCAGTATTTT. It codes for CASGSASRGGTDTQYF.

About this clonotype: Sequence at one end of the junction differs from germline and may be a read error. V usage is TRBV6-1 and J usage is TRBJ1-1; D is uncertain. The CDR3 totals 13 residues. Germline V gene sequence: CDR1 MNHNS, CDR2 SASEGT. The CDR3 DNA is TGTGCCTGCGCCTTTGAAGGGAACACTGAAGTTTTCTTT. Translation gives CACAFEGNTEVFF.

The V gene is TRBV7-9, the J gene TRBJ2-3, with 7 bases identical to TRBD2. The V gene end was trimmed by 5 bases and the J gene end by 8 bases; junction bases not matched to a gene: 13. In germline, CDR1 is SEHNR, CDR2 FQNEAQ (reference sequence). This CDR3 has 15 amino acids. CDR3 in amino acids: CASSPGSLPGGTQYF. CDR3 DNA: TGTGCCAGCAGCCCCGGGTCCCTCCCGGGGGGTACGCAGTATTTT.

The chain joins TRBV25-1 to TRBJ2-1; 16 nucleotides agree with TRBD2. CDR3 length: 19 residues. Germline CDR1 is MGHDK and CDR2 is SYGVNS. With 7 bases clipped from V and 2 bases from J, the junction kept 11 bases outside the gene matches. The CDR3 spells CASTPTGTSGGVTYNEQFF. The CDR3 nucleotides are TGTGCCAGCACTCCAACCGGGACTAGCGGGGGGGTTACCTACAATGAGCAGTTCTTC.

This clonotype has more than one count but fewer than ten. The chain combines TRBV29-1 with TRBJ2-5; D is unclear. This CDR3 has 10 residues. Between the trimmed V and J ends, which lost 2 bases and 5 bases, there was a span of 3 bases. Germline CDR1 and CDR2: SQVTM and ANQGSEA. In DNA, the CDR3 is TGCAGCGTTGAATATGAGACCCAGTACTTC. It translates to CSVEYETQYF.

On this clonotype itself: Mismatch with germline at one junction end may stem from a read error. V and J are TRBV5-1 and TRBJ2-7, with D tentatively TRBD2 (5 bases). The CDR3 contains 13 residues. Per the germline V gene, CDR1 is SGHRS and CDR2 is YFSETQ. CDR3 sequence reads: CASSGVSSREHYF. For the CDR3, the DNA is TGCGCCAGCAGCGGGGTTTCTAGCCGCGAGCACTACTTC.